The text below deals with one T cell receptor (beta chain). Its antigen is unknown. Base qualities are not at hand, and no much larger clone is one base apart. The germline V gene (reference sequence) provides CDR1 SEHNR and CDR2 FQNEAQ. V was cut back by 8 bases and J by 0 bases, leaving a gap of 14 bases between them. The CDR3 runs 14 amino acids, cysteine and phenylalanine included. Just the 42-base CDR3 DNA is kept, in frame starting at base 1. A second Seattle source provided samples from volunteer blood donors who had recovered from COVID-19. Whole blood was collected in K2EDTA tubes by collaborating institutions according to the institutions' own protocols. Collaborator samples were shipped for TCRbeta analysis as frozen whole blood, isolated PBMCs, or DNA extracted from either sample type. The immunoSEQ Assay, a bias-controlled multiplex PCR, was used to amplify TCRbeta CDR3 regions from genomic DNA. The source study handled its data this way. The number of nucleated cells in each sample was estimated from the amplification of reference gene primers within the assay. To quantify the absolute abundance of each unique TCRbeta CDR3 rearrangement, sequence reads were collapsed and filtered. For each sample, productive Simpson clonality was calculated by taking the square root of Simpson's diversity index across productive rearrangements. Here the immuneACCESS table is served through TCRdb, limited to in-frame sequences with V and J called. Missing clones are a known gap in these copies; in checked studies unresolved V genes cover under half, and the rest lacks a known reason. V and J calls plus clone size are reproduced from that table; the DNA served to infer D and trimming. This sample gives around 230,000 clones in total; 86% of them show up just once. Approximately 2.1% of the sample is taken by the ten largest.

These data belong to a study of blood T cell repertoires in COVID-19 (dated by TCRdb to 2020 to 2022). With regard to the full study: The collaborator samples originated in the United States, Italy and Spain and spanned the acute and convalescent phases of COVID-19. Nearly every sample came with metadata listing a de-identified subject ID, COVID-19 status, age in years and sex. Deeply sampled blood TCRbeta repertoires from subjects exposed to, actively infected with, or recovered from COVID-19 were included in the dataset. The samples were drawn from the first 160 participants of the ongoing ImmuneRACE study and from roughly 1,300 subjects provided by 6 global collaborators. HLA class I and class II types, where available, came from metadata supplied by the sample provider rather than from assay-based typing. The material from the prospective study consisted of cDNA or gDNA derived from T cells, B-cell-depleted T cells, or PBMCs. The repertoires were released in a freely available public database meant as a resource for research on the immune response to SARS-CoV-2. General findings and caveats noted by the study authors: Clinical and demographic metadata were provided uncurated, with the amount varying by source and participant.

Specimen: peripheral blood. This sequence originates from a man younger than 45 who had recovered from COVID-19. Recombination connected TRBV7-9 to TRBJ2-7; the D segment could be TRBD1, given 6 matching bases. The DNA is as follows: TGTGCCAGCTGTCCGGGACAAACCTCCTACGAGCAGTACTTC. Its protein reads: CASCPGQTSYEQYF. Here the CDR3 is joined to the reference TRBV7-9 and TRBJ2-7 genes, and the full variable domain is: DTGVSQNPRHKITKRGQNVTFRCDPISEHNRLYWYRQTLGQGPEFLTYFQNEAQLEKSRLLSDRFSAERPKGSFSTLEIQRTEQGDSAMYLCASCPGQTSYEQYFGPGTRLTVT.